The present TCR beta chain was sequenced within a study of immune cell composition in non-small cell lung cancer. Only in-frame clones appear in the TCRdb table, and some are missing; sequencing was by immunoSEQ multiplex PCR. The sample lists more than 6,500 clones, roughly 69% seen once, with approximately 11% in the top ten. Normal lung sampling was at least 3 cm from the tumour, as distant as possible. The study's findings and limits: Smoking pack-years did not significantly correlate with tumour TCR-beta clonality. About 80% of squamous and 30% to 35% of adenocarcinoma cases had tumour-associated clones >0.5%. In adenocarcinoma, maximal tumour-associated clone frequency tracked TIL tumour reactivity.

Regarding this clone: Its specificity is unknown.

Germline-derived CDR1 and CDR2 are MDHEN and SYDVKM. The CDR3 consists of 16 residues. The V and J ends lost 5 bases and 8 bases respectively, with 22 bases between them. Sequenced: non-adjacent lung tissue. The chain links TRBV28 to TRBJ2-1; a weak D match, TRBD2 (6 bases). This clonotype originated in a human donor with non-small cell lung cancer. The CDR3 protein is CASSPSGTPLRDEQFF. Written as DNA, the CDR3 is TGTGCCAGCAGTCCTTCGGGGACTCCATTGAGGGATGAGCAGTTCTTC. The complete variable domain, with remaining parts taken from reference TRBV28 and TRBJ2-1, reads DVKVTQSSRYLVKRTGEKVFLECVQDMDHENMFWYRQDPGLGLRLIYFSYDVKMKEKGDIPEGYSVSREKKERFSLILESASTNQTSMYLCASSPSGTPLRDEQFFGPGTRLTVL.